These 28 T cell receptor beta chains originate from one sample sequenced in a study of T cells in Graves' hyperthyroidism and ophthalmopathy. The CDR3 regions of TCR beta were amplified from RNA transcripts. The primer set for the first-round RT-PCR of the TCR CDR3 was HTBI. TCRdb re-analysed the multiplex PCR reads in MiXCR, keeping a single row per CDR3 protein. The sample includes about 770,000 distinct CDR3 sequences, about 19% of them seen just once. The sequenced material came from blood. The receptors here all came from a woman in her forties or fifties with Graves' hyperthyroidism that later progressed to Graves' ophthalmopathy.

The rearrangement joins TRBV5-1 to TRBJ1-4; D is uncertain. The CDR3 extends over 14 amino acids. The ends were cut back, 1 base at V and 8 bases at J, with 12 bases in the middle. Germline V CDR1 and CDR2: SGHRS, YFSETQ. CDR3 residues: CASSLTRADEKLFF. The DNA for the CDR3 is TGCGCCAGCAGCTTGACCCGAGCCGACGAAAAACTGTTTTTT.

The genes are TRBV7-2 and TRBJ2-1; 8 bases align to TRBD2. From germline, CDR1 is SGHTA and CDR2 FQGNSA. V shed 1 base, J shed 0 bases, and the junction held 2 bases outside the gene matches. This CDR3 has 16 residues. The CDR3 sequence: CASSLEGTSSYNEQFF. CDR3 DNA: TGTGCCAGCAGCTTAGAAGGGACTAGCTCCTACAATGAGCAGTTCTTC. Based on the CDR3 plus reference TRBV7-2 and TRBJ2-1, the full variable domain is GAGVSQSPSNKVTEKGKDVELRCDPISGHTALYWYRQSLGQGLEFLIYFQGNSAPDKSGLPSDRFSAERTGGSVSTLTIQRTQQEDSAVYLCASSLEGTSSYNEQFFGPGTRLTVL.

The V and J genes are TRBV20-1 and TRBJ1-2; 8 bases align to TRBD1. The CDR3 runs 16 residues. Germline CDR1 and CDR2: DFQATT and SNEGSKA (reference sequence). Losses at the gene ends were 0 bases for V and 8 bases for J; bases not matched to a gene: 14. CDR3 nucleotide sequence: TGCAGTGCTAGAGAAAGCGACTGGACAGGGCTGTACGGCTACACCTTC. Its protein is CSARESDWTGLYGYTF.

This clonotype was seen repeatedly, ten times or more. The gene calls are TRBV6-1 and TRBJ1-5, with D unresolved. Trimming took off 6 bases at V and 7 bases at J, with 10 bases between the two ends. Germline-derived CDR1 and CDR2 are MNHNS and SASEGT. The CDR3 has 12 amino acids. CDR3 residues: CASRGNSQPQHF. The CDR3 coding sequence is TGTGCCAGCAGGGGTAATTCACAGCCCCAGCATTTT.

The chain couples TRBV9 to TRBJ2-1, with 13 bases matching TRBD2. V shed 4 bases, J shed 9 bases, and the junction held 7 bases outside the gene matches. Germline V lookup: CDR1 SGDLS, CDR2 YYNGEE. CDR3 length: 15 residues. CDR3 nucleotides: TGTGCCAGCAGCTTTAGGACTAGCGGGGGACGTGAGCAGTTCTTC. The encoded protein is CASSFRTSGGREQFF.

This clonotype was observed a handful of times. CDR3 DNA: TGTGCCAGCAACCAAAGGGTGGCGGAGGGTGAGCAGTTCTTC. It encodes CASNQRVAEGEQFF. The genes are TRBV2 and TRBJ2-1; possible D gene TRBD2, 6 bases. The V and J ends lost 7 bases and 9 bases respectively, with 19 bases between them. The CDR3 is made up of 14 amino acids. The germline CDR1 and CDR2 sequences are SNHLY and FYNNEI. The variable domain in full, with the rest retrieved from reference TRBV2 and TRBJ2-1, is EPEVTQTPSHQVTQMGQEVILRCVPISNHLYFYWYRQILGQKVEFLVSFYNNEISEKSEIFDDQFSVERPDGSNFTLKIRSTKLEDSAMYFCASNQRVAEGEQFFGPGTRLTVL.

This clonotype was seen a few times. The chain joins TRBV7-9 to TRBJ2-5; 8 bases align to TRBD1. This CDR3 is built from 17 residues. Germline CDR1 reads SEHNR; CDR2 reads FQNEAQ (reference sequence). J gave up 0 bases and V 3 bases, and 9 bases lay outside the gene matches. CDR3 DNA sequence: TGTGCCAGCAGCTTGGCCTCTCCGGACAGGGACCAAGAGACCCAGTACTTC. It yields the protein CASSLASPDRDQETQYF. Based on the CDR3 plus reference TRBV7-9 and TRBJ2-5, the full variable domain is DTGVSQNPRHKITKRGQNVTFRCDPISEHNRLYWYRQTLGQGPEFLTYFQNEAQLEKSRLLSDRFSAERPKGSFSTLEIQRTEQGDSAMYLCASSLASPDRDQETQYFGPGTRLLVL.

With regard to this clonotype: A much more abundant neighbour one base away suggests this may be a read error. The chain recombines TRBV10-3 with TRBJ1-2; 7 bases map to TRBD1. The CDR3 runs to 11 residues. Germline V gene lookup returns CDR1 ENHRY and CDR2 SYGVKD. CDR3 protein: CSISTGVGYTF. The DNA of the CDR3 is TGTTCCATCAGTACAGGGGTTGGCTACACCTTC.

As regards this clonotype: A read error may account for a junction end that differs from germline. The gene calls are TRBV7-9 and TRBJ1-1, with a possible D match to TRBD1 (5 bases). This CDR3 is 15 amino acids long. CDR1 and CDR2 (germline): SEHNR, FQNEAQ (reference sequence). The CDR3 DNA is TGTGCCAGCAGCCACTGGGACGACCTGAACACCGAAGCTTTCTTT. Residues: CASSHWDDLNTEAFF.

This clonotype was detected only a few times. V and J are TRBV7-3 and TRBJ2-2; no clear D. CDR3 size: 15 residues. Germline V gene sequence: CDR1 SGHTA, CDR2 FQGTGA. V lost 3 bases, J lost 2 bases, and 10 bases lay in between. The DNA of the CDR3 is TGTGCCAGCAGCTTGTTGGCAACTAACACCGGGGAGCTGTTTTTT. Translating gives CASSLLATNTGELFF.

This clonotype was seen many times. In nucleotides, the CDR3 is TGTGCCAGCAGCTTAGAACTAGCGGGGGGGCGGAATGAGCAGTTCTTC. Encoded protein: CASSLELAGGRNEQFF. This rearrangement joins TRBV7-2 to TRBJ2-1; TRBD2 aligns across 13 bases. In germline, CDR1 is SGHTA, CDR2 FQGNSA. The CDR3 runs to 16 residues. The ends lost 1 base at V and 7 bases at J; junction bases unmatched: 4.

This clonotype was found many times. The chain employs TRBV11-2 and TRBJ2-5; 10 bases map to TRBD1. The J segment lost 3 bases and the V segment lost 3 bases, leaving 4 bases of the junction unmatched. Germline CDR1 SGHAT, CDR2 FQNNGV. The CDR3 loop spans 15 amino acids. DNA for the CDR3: TGTGCCAGCAGCTTTACCGGGACAGGGGAAGAGACCCAGTACTTC. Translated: CASSFTGTGEETQYF.

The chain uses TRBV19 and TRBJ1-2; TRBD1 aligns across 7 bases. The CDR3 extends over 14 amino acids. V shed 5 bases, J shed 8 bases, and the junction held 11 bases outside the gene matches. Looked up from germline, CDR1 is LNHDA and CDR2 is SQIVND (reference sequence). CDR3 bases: TGTGCCAGTAGTCCCGGGACAGCTCAGACGGGCTACACCTTC. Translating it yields CASSPGTAQTGYTF.

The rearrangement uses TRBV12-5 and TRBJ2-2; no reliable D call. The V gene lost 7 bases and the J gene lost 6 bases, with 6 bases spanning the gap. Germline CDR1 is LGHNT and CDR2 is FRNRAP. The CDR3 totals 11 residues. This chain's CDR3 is CASASPGELFF. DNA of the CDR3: TGTGCTAGTGCCTCCCCCGGGGAGCTGTTTTTT. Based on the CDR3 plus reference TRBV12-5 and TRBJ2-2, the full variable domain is DARVTQTPRHKVTEMGQEVTMRCQPILGHNTVFWYRQTMMQGLELLAYFRNRAPLDDSGMPKDRFSAEMPDATLATLKIQPSEPRDSAVYFCASASPGELFFGEGSRLTVL.

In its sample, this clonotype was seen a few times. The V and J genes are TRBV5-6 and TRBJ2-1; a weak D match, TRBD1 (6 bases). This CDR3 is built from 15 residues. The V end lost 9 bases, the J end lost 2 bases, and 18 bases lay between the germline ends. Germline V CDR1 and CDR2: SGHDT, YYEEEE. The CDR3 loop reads CATKAGTFPYNEQFF. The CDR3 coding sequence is TGTGCCACGAAAGCCGGGACATTCCCCTACAATGAGCAGTTCTTC. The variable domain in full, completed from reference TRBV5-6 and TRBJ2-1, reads DAGVTQSPTHLIKTRGQQVTLRCSPKSGHDTVSWYQQALGQGPQFIFQYYEEEERQRGNFPDRFSGHQFPNYSSELNVNALLLGDSALYLCATKAGTFPYNEQFFGPGTRLTVL.

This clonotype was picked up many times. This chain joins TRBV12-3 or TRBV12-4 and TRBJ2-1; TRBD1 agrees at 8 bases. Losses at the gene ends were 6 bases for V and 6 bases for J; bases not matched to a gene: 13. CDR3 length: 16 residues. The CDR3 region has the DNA TGTGCCAGCAGCACTAACACCGGGACAGGTATCAATGAGCAGTTCTTC. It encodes CASSTNTGTGINEQFF.

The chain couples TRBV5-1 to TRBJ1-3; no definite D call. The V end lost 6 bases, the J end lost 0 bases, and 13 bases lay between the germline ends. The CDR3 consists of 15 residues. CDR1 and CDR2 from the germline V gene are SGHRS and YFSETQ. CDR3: CASTPDGFSGNTIYF. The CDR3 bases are TGCGCCAGCACCCCGGACGGTTTCTCTGGAAACACCATATATTTT.

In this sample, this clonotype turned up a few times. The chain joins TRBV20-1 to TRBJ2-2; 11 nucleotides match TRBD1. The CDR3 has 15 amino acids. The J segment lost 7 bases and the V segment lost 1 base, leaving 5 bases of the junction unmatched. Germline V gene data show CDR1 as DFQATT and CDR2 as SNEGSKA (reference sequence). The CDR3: CSARGWTGGGGELFF. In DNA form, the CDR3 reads TGCAGTGCTAGAGGTTGGACAGGGGGCGGCGGGGAGCTGTTTTTT.

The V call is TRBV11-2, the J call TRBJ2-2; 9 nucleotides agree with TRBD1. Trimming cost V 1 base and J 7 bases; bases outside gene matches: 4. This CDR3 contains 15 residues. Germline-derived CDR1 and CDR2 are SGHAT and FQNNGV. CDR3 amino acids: CASSLAQGAVGELFF. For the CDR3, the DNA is TGTGCCAGCAGCTTAGCACAGGGGGCGGTCGGGGAGCTGTTTTTT.

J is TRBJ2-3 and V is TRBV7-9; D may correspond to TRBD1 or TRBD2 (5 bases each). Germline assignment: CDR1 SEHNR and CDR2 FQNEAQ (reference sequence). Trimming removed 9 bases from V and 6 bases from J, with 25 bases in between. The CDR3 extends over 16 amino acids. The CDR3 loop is CASSMGVPGISDTQYF. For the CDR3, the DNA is TGTGCCAGTAGTATGGGGGTCCCGGGGATATCGGATACGCAGTATTTT.

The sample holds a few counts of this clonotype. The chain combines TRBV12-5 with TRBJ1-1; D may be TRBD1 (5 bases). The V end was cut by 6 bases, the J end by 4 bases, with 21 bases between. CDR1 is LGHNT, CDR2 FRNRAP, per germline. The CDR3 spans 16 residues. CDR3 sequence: CASGPSAGPVSTEAFF. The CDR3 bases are TGTGCTAGTGGGCCTTCGGCGGGACCGGTGAGCACTGAAGCTTTCTTT.

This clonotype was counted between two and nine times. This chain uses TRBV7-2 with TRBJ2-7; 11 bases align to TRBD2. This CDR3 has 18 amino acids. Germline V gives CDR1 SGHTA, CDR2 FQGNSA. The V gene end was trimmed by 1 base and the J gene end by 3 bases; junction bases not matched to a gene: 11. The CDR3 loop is CASSLGDLTSGEHYEQYF. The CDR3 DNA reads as TGTGCCAGCAGCTTAGGGGACCTGACTAGCGGGGAACACTACGAGCAGTACTTC. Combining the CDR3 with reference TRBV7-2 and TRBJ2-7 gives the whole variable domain GAGVSQSPSNKVTEKGKDVELRCDPISGHTALYWYRQSLGQGLEFLIYFQGNSAPDKSGLPSDRFSAERTGGSVSTLTIQRTQQEDSAVYLCASSLGDLTSGEHYEQYFGPGTRLTVT.

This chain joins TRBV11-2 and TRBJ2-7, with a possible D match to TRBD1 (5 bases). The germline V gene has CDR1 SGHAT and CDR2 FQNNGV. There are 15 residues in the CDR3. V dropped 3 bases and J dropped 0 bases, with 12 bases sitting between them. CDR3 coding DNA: TGTGCCAGCAGCTTTATTTACAGGCCCTCCTACGAGCAGTACTTC. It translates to CASSFIYRPSYEQYF.

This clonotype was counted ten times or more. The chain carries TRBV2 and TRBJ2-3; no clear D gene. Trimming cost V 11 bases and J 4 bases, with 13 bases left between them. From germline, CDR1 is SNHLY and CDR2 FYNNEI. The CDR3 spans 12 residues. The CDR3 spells CALIATADTQYF. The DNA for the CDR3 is TGTGCCTTGATAGCAACAGCAGATACGCAGTATTTT.

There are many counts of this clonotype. The CDR3 coding sequence is TGCAGTGCTGGAATAGGTTGGTACCAAGAGACCCAGTACTTC. Translated: CSAGIGWYQETQYF. The chain employs TRBV20-1 and TRBJ2-5; no definite D call. The CDR3 length is 14 residues. The V end was cut by 5 bases, the J end by 0 bases, with 13 bases between. Germline values: CDR1 DFQATT, CDR2 SNEGSKA (reference sequence).

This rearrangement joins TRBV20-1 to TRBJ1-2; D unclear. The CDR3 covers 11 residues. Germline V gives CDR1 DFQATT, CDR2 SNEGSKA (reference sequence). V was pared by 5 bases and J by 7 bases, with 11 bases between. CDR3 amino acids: CSARRLIGYTF. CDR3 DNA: TGCAGTGCTCGTAGGTTGATTGGCTACACCTTC.

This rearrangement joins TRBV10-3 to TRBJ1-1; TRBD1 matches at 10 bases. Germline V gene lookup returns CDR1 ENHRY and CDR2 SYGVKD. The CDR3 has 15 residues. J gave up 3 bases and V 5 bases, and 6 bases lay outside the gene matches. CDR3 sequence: CAISISGTGDTEAFF. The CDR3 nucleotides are TGTGCCATCAGTATTTCCGGGACAGGGGACACTGAAGCTTTCTTT.

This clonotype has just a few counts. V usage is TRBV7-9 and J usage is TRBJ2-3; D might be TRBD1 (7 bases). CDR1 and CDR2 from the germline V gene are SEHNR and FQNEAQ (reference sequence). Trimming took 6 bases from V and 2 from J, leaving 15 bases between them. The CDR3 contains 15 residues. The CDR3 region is CASSWGDSFTDTQYF. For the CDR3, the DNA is TGTGCCAGCAGTTGGGGGGACAGCTTCACAGATACGCAGTATTTT.